The clone carrying this T cell receptor beta chain showed up just a few times. Its target is unknown. The sequencing template was cDNA reverse transcribed from extracted RNA. The data were produced by immunoSEQ multiplex PCR, yet TCRdb's version contains in-frame clones alone and is incomplete. The sample yields 190,000 or so clones, roughly 60% seen once. This sample stems from a study of CD8+ T cells in alopecia areata. As for the study in general: A regimen of oral tofacitinib, 5 to 10 mg twice daily, was given to treated patients. Study outcomes and limitations: A large proportion of expanded lesional clones were detected persisting in scalp and blood during tofacitinib.

The treatment: oral pan-JAK inhibitor, 5-10 mg twice daily. Peripheral blood and lesional scalp punch biopsies came from alopecia areata patients. The receptor's source is a human donor with alopecia areata. The sample in question was CD4+ T cells sorted from blood, obtained at week 24, from a patient treated with tofacitinib.

CDR3 in DNA: TGTGCCAGCAGCTTCCGTCGTTTACTCAACACAGATACGCAGTATTTT. Amino acids: CASSFRRLLNTDTQYF. This rearrangement joins TRBV7-2 to TRBJ2-3; no clear D gene. CDR3 length equals 16 residues. V dropped 3 bases and J dropped 2 bases, with 15 bases sitting between them. In germline, CDR1 is SGHTA, CDR2 FQGNSA.